The 25 T cell receptor beta chains below were found in one sample sequenced in a study of diagnostic markers for celiac disease. Following a re-call of the reads, TCRdb has one entry per CDR3 protein and lacks DNA. The sample table sets out 800 to 850 distinct CDR3 sequences. Sequences were obtained from either unsorted cells or a sorted T cell fraction (not recorded which). These receptors originate from a human donor. This table probably holds off-target reads from a library built for another chain.

In terms of frequency, this clonotype is large. The rearrangement joins TRBV11-2 to TRBJ2-3; TCRdb lists TRBD2, though no DNA is available to test this call. CDR3 size: 15 residues. Germline values: CDR1 SGHAT, CDR2 FQNNGV. The CDR3 protein is CASSLLAGSTDTQYF.

This clonotype is identified as large from frequency. This sequence joins TRBV6-5 and TRBJ1-4; the D gene TCRdb calls, TRBD1, cannot be checked with no DNA. Germline CDR1 is MNHEY and CDR2 is SVGAGI. The CDR3 has 20 residues. CDR3 loop: CASSYMVLFPHWTVNEKLFF.

This chain links TRBV12-3 or TRBV12-4 with TRBJ2-7; the TCRdb D gene call, TRBD2, has no DNA to confirm it. This CDR3 is built from 13 residues. CDR3 in amino acids: CASSLGPTYEQYF.

In terms of frequency, this clonotype is hyperexpanded. The rearrangement links TRBV29-1 to TRBJ1-2. The CDR3 totals 13 residues. CDR1 is SQVTM, CDR2 ANQGSEA, per germline. CDR3 sequence: CSVEGQVNYGYTF.

The rearrangement uses TRBV7-9 and TRBJ2-3; as DNA is missing, the TRBD1 call by TCRdb cannot be tested. The V gene's germline CDR1 is SEHNR and CDR2 FQNEAQ (reference sequence). The length of the CDR3 is 15 residues. This chain's CDR3 is CASSRARDTTDTQYF.

The chain's CDR3 is CASSSSDASSGNTIYF. The chain links TRBV28 to TRBJ1-3. Germline V gene sequence: CDR1 MDHEN, CDR2 SYDVKM. The CDR3 runs 16 residues.

This clonotype is labeled medium-sized (0.01 to 0.1%) based on frequency. J is TRBJ1-4 and V is TRBV5-1; TCRdb selects TRBD1, and the lack of DNA leaves this call unchecked. This CDR3 is built from 13 residues. CDR1 is SGHRS, CDR2 YFSETQ, per germline. This chain's CDR3 is CASSSGQGEKLFF.

This CDR3 reads CASSSGLLTYEQYF. The chain recombines TRBV5-1 with TRBJ2-7; the TCRdb call, TRBD2, lacks DNA for checking. Germline V CDR1 and CDR2: SGHRS, YFSETQ. The CDR3 runs to 14 residues.

This clonotype is called large (0.1 to 1%) based on its frequency. The chain couples TRBV12-3 or TRBV12-4 to TRBJ1-1; no DNA is available, so the TRBD1 call from TCRdb remains unchecked. CDR3 length: 18 residues. The CDR3 sequence is CASRKGQGAVGPGPEAFF.

The chain uses TRBV10-3 and TRBJ1-4. CDR1 and CDR2 (germline): ENHRY, SYGVKD. The CDR3 loop spans 13 amino acids. The chain's CDR3 is CATSGGSDEKLFF.

This clonotype is identified as medium-sized from frequency. The CDR3 region is CATSATPGLAGDEQFF. J is TRBJ2-1 and V is TRBV15; the TRBD2 assignment by TCRdb is unverifiable without DNA. The CDR3 covers 16 residues. The germline CDR1 and CDR2 sequences are LNHNV and YYDKDF (reference sequence).

This clonotype shows up as medium-sized (0.01 to 0.1%) by frequency. The chain joins TRBV20-1 to TRBJ2-5; checking the TCRdb D call of TRBD1 is not possible without DNA. The CDR3 is 14 residues long. CDR1 DFQATT and CDR2 SNEGSKA come from the germline V gene (reference sequence). The CDR3 protein is CSPKRVPDRETQYF.

This chain connects TRBV3-1 to TRBJ2-1; there is no DNA to check the TCRdb D call of TRBD2. The V gene's germline CDR1 is LGHDT and CDR2 YNNKEL (reference sequence). The CDR3 runs to 15 residues. The CDR3 sequence: CASSPLAGPYNEQFF.

This chain's CDR3 is CATGQGQGALIDEQFF. The chain combines TRBV24-1 with TRBJ2-1; the D gene TCRdb calls, TRBD1, cannot be checked with no DNA. Looked up from germline, CDR1 is KGHDR and CDR2 is SFDVKD. The CDR3 runs to 16 residues.

V is TRBV27 and J is TRBJ1-5; TCRdb indicates TRBD1, and absent DNA this call remains unverified. Germline CDR1 reads MNHEY; CDR2 reads SMNVEV (reference sequence). The length of the CDR3 is 17 residues. The CDR3 sequence is CASSLNGGPYSNQPQHF.

This rearrangement joins TRBV2 to TRBJ2-1. Per the germline V gene, CDR1 is SNHLY and CDR2 is FYNNEI. CDR3 length: 12 amino acids. The CDR3 region is CASGLGYNEQFF.

Judged by frequency, this clonotype is medium-sized (0.01 to 0.1%). V is TRBV5-1 and J is TRBJ1-2. This CDR3 spans 16 amino acids. The V gene's germline CDR1 is SGHRS and CDR2 YFSETQ. CDR3 loop: CASSLGHANPNYGYTF.

The genes are TRBV6-6 and TRBJ2-2; TCRdb calls TRBD1, which cannot be checked without DNA. Germline V gene data show CDR1 as MNHNY and CDR2 as SVGAGI (reference sequence). CDR3 length equals 14 residues. The CDR3 loop is CASSQDSYTGELFF.

The chain employs TRBV7-9 and TRBJ2-7; the D call of TRBD1 rests on TCRdb alone, since no DNA is present to check it. The CDR3 extends over 16 amino acids. The germline V gene encodes CDR1 SEHNR and CDR2 FQNEAQ (reference sequence). CDR3 residues: CASSFLGDRPSYEQYF.

The CDR3 spells CSADDNYEQYF. This chain uses TRBV20-1 with TRBJ2-7. CDR3 length equals 11 residues. The germline CDR1 and CDR2 sequences are DFQATT and SNEGSKA (reference sequence).

Judged by frequency, this clonotype is hyperexpanded. This chain joins TRBV9 and TRBJ2-2; TCRdb reports TRBD1, a call that lacks DNA to check it against. Germline V lookup: CDR1 SGDLS, CDR2 YYNGEE. The CDR3 runs 14 residues. The CDR3 is CASSVDRSGGELFF.

This clonotype is classed as large by frequency. The V gene is TRBV20-1, the J gene TRBJ1-2; without DNA, the TCRdb call of TRBD1 cannot be checked. The CDR3 totals 17 residues. CDR1 is DFQATT and CDR2 is SNEGSKA in the germline V gene (reference sequence). This chain's CDR3 is CSARDPQGQGASYGYTF.

This chain joins TRBV19 and TRBJ2-7; TCRdb calls TRBD2, which cannot be checked without DNA. The length of the CDR3 is 15 residues. Germline CDR1 is LNHDA and CDR2 is SQIVND (reference sequence). This CDR3 is CASIGTSRSTYEQYF. Full variable domain (missing parts from reference TRBV19 and TRBJ2-7): DGGITQSPKYLFRKEGQNVTLSCEQNLNHDAMYWYRQDPGQGLRLIYYSQIVNDFQKGDIAEGYSVSREKKESFPLTVTSAQKNPTAFYLCASIGTSRSTYEQYFGPGTRLTVT.

The chain is built from TRBV4-2 and TRBJ2-1; TCRdb returns TRBD1, unconfirmable since there is no DNA. The length of the CDR3 is 15 residues. CDR1 and CDR2 (germline): LGHNA, YNFKEQ. CDR3 in amino acids: CASSQDPPLYNEQFF.

The chain carries TRBV2 and TRBJ2-3; the D call from TCRdb, TRBD2, cannot be confirmed without DNA. The germline V gene has CDR1 SNHLY and CDR2 FYNNEI. The CDR3 totals 13 residues. The CDR3 spells CASSSGSLDTQYF. Together with reference TRBV2 and TRBJ2-3, the CDR3 gives the full variable domain: EPEVTQTPSHQVTQMGQEVILRCVPISNHLYFYWYRQILGQKVEFLVSFYNNEISEKSEIFDDQFSVERPDGSNFTLKIRSTKLEDSAMYFCASSSGSLDTQYFGPGTRLTVL.